These T cell receptor beta chains were read from a single sample in a study of molecular identifiers for immune sequencing clone quantification. TCRdb reanalysed the PCR reads using MiXCR and keeps one entry per CDR3 protein. The sample records about 630,000 distinct CDR3 sequences, over 25% being singletons. The sample was naive CD8+ T cells from blood, with Jurkat cell RNA spiked in. These TCRs come from a human donor in good health. Some libraries in this study had Jurkat cell RNA spiked in. CDR3s include the opening cysteine and the closing phenylalanine or tryptophan. Each record gives: V gene, D gene, J gene, clone size, CDR3 protein, CDR3 DNA. A D gene is named only where the DNA matches it firmly. Some rows mark clone size as missing; the rest say once, few, many or name a class of expanded clone.

TRBV27	TRBD2	TRBJ2-7	.	CASSLSSGGLYEQHF	TGTGCCAGCAGTTTATCAAGCGGGGGACTCTACGAGCAGCACTTC
TRBV14	TRBD2	TRBJ2-1	few	CASSQRLAGGHWYEQFF	TGTGCCAGCAGCCAGAGACTAGCGGGAGGTCATTGGTATGAGCAGTTCTTC
TRBV6-2/TRBV6-3	.	TRBJ2-7	many	CASSYPTLAGYYEQYF	TGTGCCAGCAGTTACCCGACGCTCGCAGGATACTACGAGCAGTACTTC
TRBV9	.	TRBJ2-7	few	CASSPASRTSSYEQYF	TGTGCCAGCAGCCCTGCCAGCCGCACCTCTTCCTACGAGCAGTACTTC
TRBV6-5	.	TRBJ2-7	few	CASSDSLYYEQYF	TGTGCCAGCAGTGACAGCCTCTACTACGAGCAGTACTTC
TRBV19	.	TRBJ1-5	.	CASSIGYGGHDQPQRF	TGTGCCAGTAGTATTGGTTACGGGGGTCACGACCAGCCCCAGCGTTTT
TRBV4-1	TRBD1	TRBJ2-2	.	CASSQWTGKNTGELFF	TGCGCCAGCAGCCAATGGACAGGGAAGAACACCGGGGAGCTGTTTTTT
TRBV5-5	.	TRBJ2-1	few	CASSLSAGNEQFF	TGTGCCAGCAGCTTGTCGGCGGGCAATGAGCAGTTCTTC
TRBV7-9	.	TRBJ2-2	many	CASSLKVSDLISVKLFF	TGTGCCAGCAGCTTAAAGGTATCGGACCTCATATCCGTGAAGCTGTTTTTT
TRBV18	.	TRBJ2-4	many	CASSPPEQIAKNIQYF	TGTGCCAGCTCACCACCGGAACAAATAGCCAAAAACATTCAGTACTTC
TRBV7-2	TRBD1	TRBJ1-1	few	CASSPGGEYTEAFF	TGTGCCAGCAGCCCAGGGGGGGAGTACACTGAAGCTTTCTTT
TRBV28	.	TRBJ1-1	few	CASSLSRGSKAFF	TGTGCCAGCAGTTTATCCCGGGGGTCTAAAGCTTTCTTT
TRBV4-3	.	TRBJ2-3	few	CASSQDPTVGCTDTQYF	TGCGCCAGCAGCCAAGATCCGACAGTAGGGTGTACAGATACGCAGTATTTT
TRBV28	.	TRBJ1-2	once	CASSLRHVLYGYTF	TGTGCCAGCAGTTTACGACATGTCCTGTATGGCTACACCTTC
TRBV19	.	TRBJ1-5	.	CASSTNSGNQPQHF	TGTGCCAGTAGTACGAATAGTGGCAATCAGCCCCAGCATTTT
TRBV27	.	TRBJ2-3	many	CASSNTDTQYF	TGTGCCAGCAGTAACACAGATACGCAGTATTTT